Listed below are T cell receptor beta chains from one sample, sequenced in a study of shared clonotypes between healthy human individuals. Profiling relied on immunoSEQ multiplex PCR, and the TCRdb table lists in-frame clones only, not all of them. This repertoire shows under 1,100,000 clones, under 80% found once; its top ten account for around 1.5%. Sequenced input: memory CD4+ T cells sorted from blood. These receptors all stem from a young man in good health. CDR3s include the opening cysteine and the closing phenylalanine or tryptophan. The order of the fields is clone size, J gene, V gene, D gene, CDR3 DNA, CDR3 protein. D genes are given only for firm matches. Part of the rows lack a size; the others show once, few, many or a class for expanded clones.

clone size: -
J gene: TRBJ2-7
V gene: TRBV27
D gene: TRBD2
CDR3 DNA: TGTGCCAGCCGAACCGGGACTAGCGGAACCTACGAGCAGTACTTC
CDR3 protein: CASRTGTSGTYEQYF

clone size: -
J gene: TRBJ2-5
V gene: TRBV5-6
D gene: -
CDR3 DNA: TGTGCCAGCGGAGGAGGGATCGGAGAGACCCAGTACTTC
CDR3 protein: CASGGGIGETQYF

clone size: -
J gene: TRBJ2-7
V gene: TRBV27
D gene: -
CDR3 DNA: TGTGCCAGCAGTCCGGGCCTTTCAAGGAGCTCCTACGAGCAGTACTTC
CDR3 protein: CASSPGLSRSSYEQYF

clone size: few
J gene: TRBJ2-1
V gene: TRBV4-1
D gene: -
CDR3 DNA: TGCGCCAGCAGCCAAGCACAAACTAGCTCCAATGAGCAGTTCTTC
CDR3 protein: CASSQAQTSSNEQFF

clone size: -
J gene: TRBJ2-5
V gene: TRBV10-2
D gene: TRBD2
CDR3 DNA: TGCGCCAGCAGTGAGGCGACTAGCCGGCAAGAGACCCAGTACTTC
CDR3 protein: CASSEATSRQETQYF

clone size: -
J gene: TRBJ2-5
V gene: TRBV7-7
D gene: -
CDR3 DNA: TGTGCTAGCAGCTTAGGAAGGGGAGGACAAGAGACCCAGTACTTC
CDR3 protein: CASSLGRGGQETQYF

clone size: -
J gene: TRBJ2-5
V gene: TRBV28
D gene: -
CDR3 DNA: TGTGCCAGCAGTTTGGGGTGGGAGACCCAGTACTTC
CDR3 protein: CASSLGWETQYF

clone size: once
J gene: TRBJ2-1
V gene: TRBV5-4
D gene: TRBD2
CDR3 DNA: TGTGCCAGCAGCTCTAGCCCACTAGCGGAGATCTACAATGAGCAGTTCTTC
CDR3 protein: CASSSSPLAEIYNEQFF

clone size: -
J gene: TRBJ2-2
V gene: TRBV7-2
D gene: -
CDR3 DNA: TGTGCCAGCAGCTTAAATAGCGGAGACACCGGGGAGCTGTTTTTT
CDR3 protein: CASSLNSGDTGELFF

clone size: -
J gene: TRBJ1-1
V gene: TRBV27
D gene: -
CDR3 DNA: TGTGCCAGCTCGATGGACTCACCCCTCGTGGGGGTTGAAGCTTTCTTT
CDR3 protein: CASSMDSPLVGVEAFF

clone size: -
J gene: TRBJ2-3
V gene: TRBV11-2
D gene: -
CDR3 DNA: TGTGCCAGCAGCTCCCCACAGAGGAGTGCAGATACGCAGTATTTT
CDR3 protein: CASSSPQRSADTQYF

clone size: -
J gene: TRBJ1-4
V gene: TRBV5-6
D gene: TRBD1
CDR3 DNA: TGTGCCAGCAGCGGACAGGCCATTAATGAAAAACTGTTTTTT
CDR3 protein: CASSGQAINEKLFF

clone size: -
J gene: TRBJ1-6
V gene: TRBV6-1
D gene: TRBD1
CDR3 DNA: TGTGCCAGCACAGGGACAGGGTGGAATTCACCCCTCCACTTT
CDR3 protein: CASTGTGWNSPLHF

clone size: -
J gene: TRBJ1-1
V gene: TRBV5-6
D gene: TRBD1
CDR3 DNA: TGTGCCAGCAGCTTGGTACAGGGGCCGGCTTTCTTT
CDR3 protein: CASSLVQGPAFF

clone size: few
J gene: TRBJ1-1
V gene: TRBV19
D gene: -
CDR3 DNA: TGTGCCAGTAGTATCGCCGGGACGGCGGTTGGGCCTTTCTTT
CDR3 protein: CASSIAGTAVGPFF

clone size: -
J gene: TRBJ2-3
V gene: TRBV5-1
D gene: -
CDR3 DNA: TGCGCCAGCAGCTTGGATCCAGGTTCCCCAGAAGGTACGCAGTATTTT
CDR3 protein: CASSLDPGSPEGTQYF

clone size: -
J gene: TRBJ2-3
V gene: TRBV29-1
D gene: TRBD1
CDR3 DNA: TGCAGCGTTGGGCGACAGGGAACAGATACGCAGTATTTT
CDR3 protein: CSVGRQGTDTQYF

clone size: few
J gene: TRBJ2-6
V gene: TRBV28
D gene: -
CDR3 DNA: TGTGCCAGCAGTCGCAGCTCTGGGGCCAACGTCCTGACTTTC
CDR3 protein: CASSRSSGANVLTF

clone size: -
J gene: TRBJ2-7
V gene: TRBV6-1
D gene: TRBD2
CDR3 DNA: TGTGCCAGCAGTGCCCCGGGGAGGGCCGAGCAGTACTTC
CDR3 protein: CASSAPGRAEQYF

clone size: -
J gene: TRBJ2-7
V gene: TRBV7-3
D gene: -
CDR3 DNA: TGTGCCAGCAGCTTCATCGGACAGAGAATCAGCTACGAGCAGTACTTC
CDR3 protein: CASSFIGQRISYEQYF

clone size: once
J gene: TRBJ2-2
V gene: TRBV9
D gene: -
CDR3 DNA: TGTGCCAGCAGCGGAGGGGGGACGAGGACCGGGGAGCTGTTTTTT
CDR3 protein: CASSGGGTRTGELFF

clone size: -
J gene: TRBJ2-4
V gene: TRBV2
D gene: -
CDR3 DNA: TGTGCCAGCAGCGGACCCCCGGGCAACATTCAGTACTTC
CDR3 protein: CASSGPPGNIQYF

clone size: -
J gene: TRBJ2-7
V gene: TRBV28
D gene: -
CDR3 DNA: TGTGCCAGCAGTTTCCGAGACTACGAGCAGTACTTC
CDR3 protein: CASSFRDYEQYF